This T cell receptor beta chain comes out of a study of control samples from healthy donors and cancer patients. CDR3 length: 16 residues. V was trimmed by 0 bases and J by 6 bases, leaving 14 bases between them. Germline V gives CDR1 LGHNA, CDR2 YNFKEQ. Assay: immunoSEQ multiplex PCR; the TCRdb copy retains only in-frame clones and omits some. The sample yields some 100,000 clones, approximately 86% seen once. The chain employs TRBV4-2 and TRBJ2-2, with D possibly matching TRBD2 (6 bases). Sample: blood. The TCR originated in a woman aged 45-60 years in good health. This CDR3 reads CASSQDAGRESGELFF. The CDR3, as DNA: TGTGCCAGCAGCCAAGATGCGGGAAGAGAGTCCGGGGAGCTGTTTTTT.